This T cell receptor beta chain was recovered during a study of Graves' ophthalmopathy and Graves' hyperthyroidism. This clonotype was seen at least ten times. What it binds is unknown. CDR1 is MNHEY and CDR2 is SMNVEV in the germline V gene (reference sequence). Trimming left V 2 bases short and J 0 bases short, with 8 bases between. The CDR3 totals 14 residues. The authors amplified TCR beta CDR3 regions from RNA transcripts. The library came from an HTBI-primed first-round RT-PCR and a second-round multiplex PCR. TCRdb analysed the multiplex PCR reads with MiXCR anew, one entry per CDR3 protein. There are hundreds of thousands of distinct CDR3 sequences in the sample; 20% to 25% occur only once, and roughly 3% lies in the top ten. Uncontrolled infections, other autoimmune diseases, pregnancy or lactation barred patients from enrollment. As the starting material, more than 7.5 ml of fresh peripheral blood yielded the PBMCs.

General study results and limits: Among thyroid clonotypes expanded above 0.001 frequency, most also appeared in blood. Predictions made by the model for ophthalmopathy progression reached approximately 71% sensitivity and just under 75% specificity.

Sequenced sample: peripheral blood. The sequence derives from a woman younger than 30 with stable Graves' hyperthyroidism. The chain carries TRBV27 and TRBJ2-7; possibly TRBD1 for D (5 bases). The chain's CDR3 is CASSLQGRSYEQYF. The CDR3 coding sequence is TGTGCCAGCAGTTTACAGGGTCGCTCCTACGAGCAGTACTTC.